This T cell receptor (beta chain) derives from a study of OX40 agonist ivuxolimab in advanced cancers. Study as a whole: Patients were treated with intravenous ivuxolimab, dosed at 0.01 to 10 mg/kg and infused every 2 weeks. Recorded diagnoses for dose-escalation patients were hepatocellular carcinoma, melanoma, renal cell or head and neck cancer. The group had a mean age of roughly 65 years, ranged from 23 to 79, and was roughly 83% male.

Repertoires were generated with immunoSEQ multiplex PCR, while TCRdb's copy carries only in-frame clones and drops some. Among around 79,000 clones listed, 92% were seen once. This CDR3 comprises 18 residues. Germline CDR1 SEHNR, CDR2 FQNEAQ (reference sequence). V gave up 5 bases and J gave up 0 bases; unmatched junction bases: 9. Blood sampling was done at baseline, cycle 4 day 1, and cycle 7 day 1. The source material was CD4+ or CD8+ T cells sorted from blood, sampled in a trial of the OX40 agonist ivuxolimab. The TCR comes from an adult with an advanced solid tumor such as melanoma, head and neck, liver or kidney cancer. The chain joins TRBV7-9 to TRBJ2-6; 8 nucleotides line up with TRBD1. This CDR3 is CASSPPGQVNSGANVLTF. The CDR3 DNA sequence: TGTGCCAGCAGCCCCCCGGGACAGGTGAACTCTGGGGCCAACGTCCTGACTTTC.